The 10 T cell receptor beta chains in this list originate from one sample, sequenced in a study of cytomegalovirus exposure and HLA in healthy donors. The PCR had 60 Vbeta and 13 Jbeta primers. This table comes from immunoSEQ multiplex PCR, and its TCRdb copy is limited to in-frame clones, with some not included. Of roughly 130,000 clones listed, roughly 80% are singletons. The sequenced sample consisted of PBMCs. The receptors come from a male donor in good health and CMV-seronegative.

This clone was counted once. The V and J genes are TRBV5-1 and TRBJ2-3, with 9 bases identical to TRBD1. V was pared by 4 bases and J by 3 bases, with 6 bases of the junction left unmatched. The germline CDR1 and CDR2 sequences are SGHRS and YFSETQ. The CDR3 has 15 amino acids. Here the CDR3 DNA reads TGCGCCAGCAGCCCTAAGACAGGGGGAACAGATACGCAGTATTTT. It encodes CASSPKTGGTDTQYF.

The DNA of the CDR3 is TGTGCCAGCAGGAGGGGGAATTCGAACACCGGGGAGCTGTTTTTT. Amino acids: CASRRGNSNTGELFF. The chain employs TRBV5-6 and TRBJ2-2, with D tentatively TRBD1 (6 bases). This CDR3 comprises 15 residues. Trimming cost V 5 bases and J 0 bases, with 11 bases left between them. Per the germline V gene, CDR1 is SGHDT and CDR2 is YYEEEE.

This clone has only one observation. The rearrangement joins TRBV7-2 to TRBJ2-5; the D gene is possibly TRBD1 (6 bases). The CDR3 covers 14 residues. V was pared by 5 bases and J by 5 bases, with 15 bases between. Germline V CDR1 and CDR2: SGHTA, FQGNSA. In nucleotides, the CDR3 is TGTGCCAGCAGCCTACCAACAGGGACCGAGACCCAGTACTTC. It encodes CASSLPTGTETQYF.

The chain recombines TRBV29-1 with TRBJ1-2; 7 nucleotides align to TRBD1. The junction had 6 bases not matched to a gene; V was cut back by 6 bases and J by 2 bases. CDR3 length equals 13 residues. Germline CDR1 and CDR2: SQVTM and ANQGSEA. CDR3: CSVDRTINYGYTF. The CDR3, as DNA: TGCAGCGTGGACAGGACCATAAACTATGGCTACACCTTC.

This clone was seen a single time. The rearrangement links TRBV29-1 to TRBJ1-5; 7 bases agree with TRBD1. Germline values: CDR1 SQVTM, CDR2 ANQGSEA. The CDR3 runs 13 residues. V was clipped by 5 bases and J by 3 bases; unmatched bases: 4. CDR3 region: CSVIDRANQPQHF. CDR3 nucleotide sequence: TGCAGCGTTATTGACAGGGCCAATCAGCCCCAGCATTTT.

This clone is a singleton in its sample. The chain has TRBV2 and TRBJ2-1; 11 positions agree with TRBD2. The germline gives CDR1 SNHLY, CDR2 FYNNEI. Germline trimming cut 1 base from V and 13 bases from J; bases unmatched to any gene: 3. This CDR3 has 13 residues. In nucleotides, the CDR3 is TGTGCCAGCAGTGAAGGACTAGCGGGGACCCAGTTCTTC. The encoded protein is CASSEGLAGTQFF. Looking up the rest from reference TRBV2 and TRBJ2-1 gives the full variable domain: EPEVTQTPSHQVTQMGQEVILRCVPISNHLYFYWYRQILGQKVEFLVSFYNNEISEKSEIFDDQFSVERPDGSNFTLKIRSTKLEDSAMYFCASSEGLAGTQFFGPGTRLTVL.

The rearrangement joins TRBV6-1 to TRBJ1-1; TRBD1 might be the D (6 bases). Germline CDR1 reads MNHNS; CDR2 reads SASEGT. This CDR3 contains 13 residues. Trimming shortened V by 7 bases and J by 3 bases, and 12 bases separated the two germline ends. The DNA for the CDR3 is TGTGCCAGCACCAACAGGGTTGACACTGAAGCTTTCTTT. It translates to CASTNRVDTEAFF.

The V call is TRBV6-1, the J call TRBJ1-1; D not certain. The ends were cut back, 8 bases at V and 1 base at J, with 11 bases in the middle. CDR3 length: 13 residues. Germline CDR1 and CDR2: MNHNS and SASEGT. The CDR3, as DNA: TGTGCCAGCTACCTATTATCGAACACTGAAGCTTTCTTT. Protein: CASYLLSNTEAFF.

The chain links TRBV4-1 to TRBJ2-4, with 11 positions matching TRBD2. The length of the CDR3 is 17 residues. Trimming at V came to 2 bases and at J to 2 bases, leaving 5 bases not matched to a gene. Looked up from germline, CDR1 is MGHRA and CDR2 is YSYEKL. The CDR3 DNA sequence: TGCGCCAGCAGCCAAATTAGCGGGGGGGCGACCAAAAACATTCAGTACTTC. It encodes CASSQISGGATKNIQYF.

This clone was picked up one time. This sequence joins TRBV7-8 and TRBJ2-5, with 11 nucleotides matching TRBD2. J lost 2 bases, V lost 4 bases, and 6 bases had no gene match. CDR3 size: 16 residues. CDR1 is SGHVS, CDR2 FQNEAQ, per germline. The CDR3 loop reads CASSSRLAGKQETQYF. The CDR3 coding sequence is TGTGCCAGCAGCTCCAGACTAGCGGGGAAACAAGAGACCCAGTACTTC. Filled out from reference TRBV7-8 and TRBJ2-5, the complete variable domain reads GAGVSQSPRYKVAKRGQDVALRCDPISGHVSLFWYQQALGQGPEFLTYFQNEAQLDKSGLPSDRFFAERPEGSVSTLKIQRTQQEDSAVYLCASSSRLAGKQETQYFGPGTRLLVL.